This T cell receptor beta chain comes out of a study of blood T cells in healthy people across ages (dated by TCRdb to the mid-2010s). Broadly, across the study: Template switching captured roughly one uniquely barcoded TCR beta cDNA molecule per two T cells in model experiments. The study measured age-related changes in TCR beta repertoire diversity using deep sequencing normalized with unique cDNA molecular identifiers. Using the same blood draw, the study looked at two additional independent replicas of 1 million unique cDNA reads for two donors, one aged 18 to 30 and the other aged 80 or older. The donors were divided into four age groups: young (average about 16 years), middle-aged (approximately 41), aged (roughly 66) and long-lived (roughly 88). To avoid experimental bias, donors of different ages were randomly spread across the sequencing lanes.

From the cysteine up to the phenylalanine, the CDR3 has a length of 17 residues. The entry retains the CDR3 DNA only, 51 bases that are in frame from base 1. The CDR1 and CDR2 encoded by the germline V gene are LGHNA and YSLEER. V is pruned by 3 bases and J by 5 bases, leaving 13 bases of the junction without a gene match. Systemically healthy Caucasian individuals from Russia, 39 in total and aged roughly 6 to 100 years, were included as donors. Ten milliliters of peripheral blood were drawn from each donor into EDTA-treated Vacutainer tubes. Ficoll-Paque density-gradient centrifugation was used to isolate PBMCs, with at least 6 million per sample. Trizol reagent was used to extract total RNA from PBMCs, with at least 6 micrograms per sample. For every donor, an aliquot of PBMCs went through flow cytometry to measure the percentages of naive CD45RAhigh/CD27high T cells. This clonotype was seen a few times. What this receptor recognizes is not known. No much larger clonotype is one base removed from it; base qualities were not supplied.

To prepare the library, 5' RACE was applied. Instrument on record: Illumina HiSeq 2500. A second PCR of 7 to 11 cycles was performed with a sample-barcoded 5' primer and a J-beta primer mix. A template-switch 5' adaptor carrying 12 random nucleotides introduced a unique molecular identifier onto each TCR beta cDNA molecule. Each sample yielded at least 2.5 million CDR3-containing paired-end reads. First-strand cDNA was synthesized from all RNA with the Mint cDNA synthesis kit, primed by a TRBC-specific oligonucleotide. After uracil-DNA glycosylase treatment, a first 18-cycle PCR used universal primers M1SS and BC2_uni_R on all cDNA. As for how the authors treated the data: Normalization of each sample was performed by random selection of 1 million high-quality reads, each carrying a distinct molecular identifier. Reads sharing molecular identifiers were discarded rather than binned into consensus sequences. CDR3 identification, clonotype clustering and error correction used MiTCR with a Q25 quality threshold and the strictest error-elimination algorithm. Lower-bound total TCR beta diversity was estimated with a nonparametric unseen species model using Euler transformation. Clones were called with MiXCR by TCRdb after fastp trimmed the public reads at Q25, and only in-frame beta chains were retained. Rows with one shared CDR3 protein collapse into an entry with the most common genes and DNA. V and J calls and clone size were set by TCRdb, not the authors. Within this sample are some 690,000 distinct CDR3 sequences, with about 24% of them counted one time only. Of the sample, 22% falls within the top ten clones.

Results and caveats for the whole study, not just this receptor: Estimates of total diversity based on one million sequenced T cells were considered lower bounds and underestimates. Compared with the aged group, the long-lived group had more naive CD4+ T cells, fewer expanded clones and increased TCR diversity, a pattern suggesting age selection. Observed TCR beta diversity per million T cells fell roughly linearly with age, and a significant reduction was already apparent by age roughly 40. Conclusive comparison of naive and antigen-experienced compartments was prevented by the profiling of bulk unsorted PBMCs. The percentage of naive T cells measured by flow cytometry correlated strongly with observed TCR beta diversity. Donor CMV infection status was unknown, potentially confounding age-related changes in expanded clonotypes.

This chain joins TRBV4-3 to TRBJ2-5, with 9 bases in between that match TRBD2. Sequencing was performed on blood. This TCR was recovered from a man aged 65-85 years in good health. The CDR3 corresponds to CASSQAGIAGVDETQYF. The nucleotide sequence reads as follows: TGCGCCAGCAGCCAGGCCGGGATAGCGGGAGTCGACGAGACCCAGTACTTC.